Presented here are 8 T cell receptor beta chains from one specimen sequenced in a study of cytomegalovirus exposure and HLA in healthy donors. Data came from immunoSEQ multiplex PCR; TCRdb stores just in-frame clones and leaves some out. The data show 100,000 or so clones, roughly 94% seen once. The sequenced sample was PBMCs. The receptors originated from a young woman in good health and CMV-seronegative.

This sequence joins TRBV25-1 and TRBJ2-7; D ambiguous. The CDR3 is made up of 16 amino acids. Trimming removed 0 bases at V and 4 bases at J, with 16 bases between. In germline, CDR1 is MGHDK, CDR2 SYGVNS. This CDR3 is CASSEYTPGRFYEQYF. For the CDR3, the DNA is TGTGCCAGCAGTGAATATACTCCCGGCAGGTTTTACGAGCAGTACTTC.

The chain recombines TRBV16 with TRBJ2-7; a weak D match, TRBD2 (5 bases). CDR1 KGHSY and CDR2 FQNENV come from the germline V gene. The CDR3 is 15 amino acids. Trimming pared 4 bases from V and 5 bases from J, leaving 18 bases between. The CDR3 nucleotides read TGTGCCAGCAGCCGGACTCGGGTGTCCTACGACGAGCAGTACTTC. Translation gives CASSRTRVSYDEQYF.

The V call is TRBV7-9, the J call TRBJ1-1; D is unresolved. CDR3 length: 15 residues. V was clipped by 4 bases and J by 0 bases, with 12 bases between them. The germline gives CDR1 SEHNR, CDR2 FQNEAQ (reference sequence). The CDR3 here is CASSYRSLMNTEAFF. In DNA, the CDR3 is TGTGCCAGCAGCTACCGGTCGCTAATGAACACTGAAGCTTTCTTT.

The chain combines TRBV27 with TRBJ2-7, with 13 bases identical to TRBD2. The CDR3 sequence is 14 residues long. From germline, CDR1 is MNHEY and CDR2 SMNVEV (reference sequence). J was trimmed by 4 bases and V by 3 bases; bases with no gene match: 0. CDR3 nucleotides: TGTGCCAGCAGTTTGGGACTAGCGGGATACGAGCAGTACTTC. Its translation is CASSLGLAGYEQYF.

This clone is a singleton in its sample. Written as DNA, the CDR3 is TGTGCCAGCAGCCGTTACCAGGGGAATGAGCAGTTCTTC. Protein product: CASSRYQGNEQFF. This sequence joins TRBV11-2 and TRBJ2-1, with D perhaps matching TRBD1 (6 bases). Deletions cut 5 bases from V and 7 bases from J, with 12 bases between. The CDR3 length is 13 residues. Germline V gene data show CDR1 as SGHAT and CDR2 as FQNNGV. Full variable domain (outside the CDR3, taken from reference TRBV11-2 and TRBJ2-1): EAGVAQSPRYKIIEKRQSVAFWCNPISGHATLYWYQQILGQGPKLLIQFQNNGVVDDSQLPKDRFSAERLKGVDSTLKIQPAKLEDSAVYLCASSRYQGNEQFFGPGTRLTVL.

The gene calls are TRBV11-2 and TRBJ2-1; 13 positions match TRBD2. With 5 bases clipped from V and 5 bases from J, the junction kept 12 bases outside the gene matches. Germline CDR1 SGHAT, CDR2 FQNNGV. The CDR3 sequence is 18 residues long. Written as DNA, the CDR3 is TGTGCCAGCAGCCCGAGGGAAGGGGGACTAGCGGGAAACAATGAGCAGTTCTTC. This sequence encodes CASSPREGGLAGNNEQFF.

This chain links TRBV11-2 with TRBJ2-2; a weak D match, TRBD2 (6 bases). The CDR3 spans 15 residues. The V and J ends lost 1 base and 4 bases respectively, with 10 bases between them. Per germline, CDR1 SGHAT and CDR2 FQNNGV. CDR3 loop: CASSLALGGTGELFF. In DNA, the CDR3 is TGTGCCAGCAGCTTAGCCCTGGGGGGCACCGGGGAGCTGTTTTTT. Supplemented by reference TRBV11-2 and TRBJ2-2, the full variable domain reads EAGVAQSPRYKIIEKRQSVAFWCNPISGHATLYWYQQILGQGPKLLIQFQNNGVVDDSQLPKDRFSAERLKGVDSTLKIQPAKLEDSAVYLCASSLALGGTGELFFGEGSRLTVL.

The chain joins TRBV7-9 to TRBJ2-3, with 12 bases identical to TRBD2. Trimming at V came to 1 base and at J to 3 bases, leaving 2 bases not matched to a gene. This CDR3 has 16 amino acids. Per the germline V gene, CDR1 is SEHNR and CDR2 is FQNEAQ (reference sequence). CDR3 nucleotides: TGTGCCAGCAGCTTAGGGACTAGCGGGACTACAGATACGCAGTATTTT. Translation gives CASSLGTSGTTDTQYF. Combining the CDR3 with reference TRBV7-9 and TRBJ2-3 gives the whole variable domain DTGVSQNPRHKITKRGQNVTFRCDPISEHNRLYWYRQTLGQGPEFLTYFQNEAQLEKSRLLSDRFSAERPKGSFSTLEIQRTEQGDSAMYLCASSLGTSGTTDTQYFGPGTRLTVL.